Each of the 17 T cell receptor beta chains below was sequenced from the same sample in a study of T cell repertoires in cytomegalovirus infection. TCRdb re-derived calls from the reads in MiXCR, one entry per CDR3 protein. This sample has 150,000 to 200,000 distinct CDR3 sequences, with over 13% found just once. The sample consisted of PBMCs. Every receptor here comes from a human donor in good health (CMV status not recorded). Some clones in this sample may be carry-over from other donors' samples.

This clonotype was picked up a small number of times. V is TRBV25-1 and J is TRBJ1-5; D may be TRBD1 (5 bases). V was trimmed by 3 bases and J by 2 bases, leaving 8 bases between them. The CDR3 contains 14 residues. The germline V gene has CDR1 MGHDK and CDR2 SYGVNS. The CDR3 sequence is CASSDLGGNQPQHF. The CDR3 nucleotides read TGTGCCAGCAGTGACCTGGGGGGCAATCAGCCCCAGCATTTT.

This clonotype was observed at least ten times. The rearrangement uses TRBV7-2 and TRBJ1-2; 8 bases are a match to TRBD1. J gave up 7 bases and V 2 bases, and 6 bases lay outside the gene matches. CDR1 and CDR2 from the germline V gene are SGHTA and FQGNSA. This CDR3 has 14 amino acids. Here the CDR3 reads CASSLNAGGSGYTF. In nucleotides, the CDR3 is TGTGCCAGCAGCTTAAACGCAGGGGGCAGTGGCTACACCTTC.

This clonotype was seen only a few times. The CDR3 spells CASRVSGIRVNEQFF. For the CDR3, the DNA is TGTGCCAGCAGGGTTAGCGGGATCCGTGTCAATGAGCAGTTCTTC. This chain joins TRBV6-6 and TRBJ2-1, with TRBD2 matching over 8 bases. The J segment lost 6 bases and the V segment lost 6 bases, leaving 10 bases of the junction unmatched. CDR1 is MNHNY, CDR2 SVGAGI, per germline (reference sequence). This CDR3 has 15 amino acids.

This clonotype was seen a handful of times. J is TRBJ1-5 and V is TRBV19, with TRBD1 matching over 11 bases. J gave up 1 base and V 5 bases, and 7 bases lay outside the gene matches. The CDR3 totals 17 residues. Per germline, CDR1 LNHDA and CDR2 SQIVND (reference sequence). The CDR3 nucleotides read TGTGCCAGTAGTGTTGGACAGGGGGCCACGAGCAATCAGCCCCAGCATTTT. It is translated as CASSVGQGATSNQPQHF.

This clonotype was seen many times. The CDR3, as DNA: TGTGCCAGCAGCCAGAGGAGGATGAACACTGAAGCTTTCTTT. This codes for CASSQRRMNTEAFF. This sequence joins TRBV7-8 and TRBJ1-1; D is undetermined. Germline V gene data show CDR1 as SGHVS and CDR2 as FQNEAQ. Deletions cut 5 bases from V and 0 bases from J, with 10 bases between. This CDR3 comprises 14 residues.

This clonotype was seen at least ten times. The rearrangement joins TRBV7-2 to TRBJ2-7, with 10 positions matching TRBD2. The junction had 4 bases not matched to a gene; V was cut back by 5 bases and J by 6 bases. This CDR3 has 13 residues. The germline CDR1 and CDR2 sequences are SGHTA and FQGNSA. The CDR3 region is CASSTQREGEQYF. For the CDR3, the DNA is TGTGCCAGCAGCACACAGCGGGAGGGCGAGCAGTACTTC.

A note on this clonotype: This may be a read error, as it is one base from a much larger clone. This chain joins TRBV7-2 and TRBJ2-5; the D is unclear. Germline CDR1 reads SGHTA; CDR2 reads FQGNSA. This CDR3 contains 11 residues. CDR3: CASSSEETRYF. The CDR3 nucleotides read TGTGCCAGCAGCTCAGAAGAGACCCGGTACTTC.

Only a few counts were recorded for this clonotype. This chain joins TRBV11-2 and TRBJ2-7, with a possible D match to TRBD1 (6 bases). Germline assignment: CDR1 SGHAT and CDR2 FQNNGV. V was cut by 3 bases and J by 3 bases, with 12 bases left in between. The CDR3 has 14 amino acids. The CDR3, as DNA: TGTGCCAGCAGCTTCACAGGGATTCTCTACGAGCAGTACTTC. This gives the protein CASSFTGILYEQYF. The variable domain in full, completed from reference TRBV11-2 and TRBJ2-7, reads EAGVAQSPRYKIIEKRQSVAFWCNPISGHATLYWYQQILGQGPKLLIQFQNNGVVDDSQLPKDRFSAERLKGVDSTLKIQPAKLEDSAVYLCASSFTGILYEQYFGPGTRLTVT.

This clonotype was picked up a small number of times. The V call is TRBV2, the J call TRBJ1-2, with D uncertain. V lost 9 bases and J 1 base, leaving 6 bases between the germline ends. CDR1 is SNHLY and CDR2 is FYNNEI in the germline V gene. There are 11 residues in the CDR3. The CDR3 nucleotides are TGTGCCAGTGAACGTAACTATGGCTACACCTTC. It is translated as CASERNYGYTF.

This clonotype was counted many times. The rearrangement links TRBV5-1 to TRBJ1-1; D is ambiguous. The V and J ends lost 0 bases and 0 bases respectively, with 6 bases between them. The CDR3 consists of 14 residues. The germline V gene has CDR1 SGHRS and CDR2 YFSETQ. The CDR3 sequence is CASSLGLMNTEAFF. Written as DNA, the CDR3 is TGCGCCAGCAGCTTGGGTTTGATGAACACTGAAGCTTTCTTT.

This clonotype was seen ten or more times. V and J are TRBV19 and TRBJ2-7; D not resolved. The CDR3 consists of 15 residues. Trimming stripped 1 base from V and 0 bases from J, with 10 bases between. Germline V gene sequence: CDR1 LNHDA, CDR2 SQIVND (reference sequence). DNA for the CDR3: TGTGCCAGTAGTATAGGCGGACCAAGCTCCTACGAGCAGTACTTC. Amino acids: CASSIGGPSSYEQYF.

The sample holds many counts of this clonotype. This chain connects TRBV4-2 to TRBJ2-2, with a possible D match to TRBD2 (5 bases). CDR1 is LGHNA, CDR2 YNFKEQ, per germline. V was pared by 1 base and J by 4 bases, with 13 bases between. The CDR3 is 16 residues long. CDR3 region: CASSQAVAGGTGELFF. DNA for the CDR3: TGTGCCAGCAGCCAAGCAGTGGCCGGAGGCACCGGGGAGCTGTTTTTT.

This clonotype showed up many times. The chain has TRBV7-8 and TRBJ2-3, with 8 bases aligning to TRBD1. V gave up 4 bases and J gave up 8 bases; unmatched junction bases: 8. The CDR3 is 14 residues long. Per the germline V gene, CDR1 is SGHVS and CDR2 is FQNEAQ. The CDR3 loop is CASSSQGAGGTQYF. CDR3 bases: TGTGCCAGCAGCTCCCAGGGGGCCGGGGGTACGCAGTATTTT.

This clonotype has only a few counts. The rearrangement joins TRBV10-3 to TRBJ2-2, with D hard to call. The CDR3 covers 12 residues. The germline V and J ends were trimmed by 7 bases and 3 bases, with 6 bases remaining between them. The germline gives CDR1 ENHRY, CDR2 SYGVKD. The CDR3 is CAIKGDTGELFF. CDR3 DNA: TGTGCCATCAAGGGTGACACCGGGGAGCTGTTTTTT.

The rearrangement joins TRBV19 to TRBJ1-1, with a possible D match to TRBD1 (6 bases). The CDR3 totals 17 residues. The V gene lost 0 bases and the J gene lost 1 base, with 15 bases spanning the gap. The germline V gene has CDR1 LNHDA and CDR2 SQIVND (reference sequence). The CDR3 DNA reads as TGTGCCAGTAGTATAGATCCCGGGGGGACAAAGAACACTGAAGCTTTCTTT. This encodes CASSIDPGGTKNTEAFF. The full variable domain, completed using reference TRBV19 and TRBJ1-1, is DGGITQSPKYLFRKEGQNVTLSCEQNLNHDAMYWYRQDPGQGLRLIYYSQIVNDFQKGDIAEGYSVSREKKESFPLTVTSAQKNPTAFYLCASSIDPGGTKNTEAFFGQGTRLTVV.

The V call is TRBV5-6, the J call TRBJ1-6; the D is unclear. The V end lost 1 base, the J end lost 2 bases, and 7 bases lay between the germline ends. Germline CDR1 reads SGHDT; CDR2 reads YYEEEE. This CDR3 comprises 15 residues. CDR3 sequence reads: CASSLSGAYNSPLHF. In DNA, the CDR3 is TGTGCCAGCAGCTTGTCCGGGGCCTATAATTCACCCCTCCACTTT. The entire variable domain, with the rest obtained from reference TRBV5-6 and TRBJ1-6, is as follows: DAGVTQSPTHLIKTRGQQVTLRCSPKSGHDTVSWYQQALGQGPQFIFQYYEEEERQRGNFPDRFSGHQFPNYSSELNVNALLLGDSALYLCASSLSGAYNSPLHFGNGTRLTVT.

This clonotype was seen a few times. The J gene is TRBJ2-7, the V gene TRBV6-2 or TRBV6-3; no firm D call. The germline V gene has CDR1 MNHEY and CDR2 SVGEGT. The CDR3 extends over 13 amino acids. V dropped 5 bases and J dropped 7 bases, with 15 bases sitting between them. Here the CDR3 reads CASSPRGPREQYF. The CDR3 DNA reads as TGTGCCAGCAGTCCCCGCGGCCCTAGGGAGCAGTACTTC.